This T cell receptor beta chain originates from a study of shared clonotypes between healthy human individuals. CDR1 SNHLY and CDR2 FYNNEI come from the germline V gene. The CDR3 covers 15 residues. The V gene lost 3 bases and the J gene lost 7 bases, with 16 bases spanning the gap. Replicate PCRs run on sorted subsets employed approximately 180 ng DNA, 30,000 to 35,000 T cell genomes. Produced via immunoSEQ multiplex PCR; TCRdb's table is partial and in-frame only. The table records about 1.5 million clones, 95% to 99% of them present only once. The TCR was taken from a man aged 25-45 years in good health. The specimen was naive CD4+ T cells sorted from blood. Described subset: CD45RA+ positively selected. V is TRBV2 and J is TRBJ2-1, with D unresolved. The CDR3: CASSDGSIVGNEQFF. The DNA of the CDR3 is TGTGCCAGCAGTGATGGATCAATCGTGGGGAATGAGCAGTTCTTC. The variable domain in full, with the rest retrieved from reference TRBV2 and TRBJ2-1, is EPEVTQTPSHQVTQMGQEVILRCVPISNHLYFYWYRQILGQKVEFLVSFYNNEISEKSEIFDDQFSVERPDGSNFTLKIRSTKLEDSAMYFCASSDGSIVGNEQFFGPGTRLTVL.